This entry lists 8 T cell receptor beta chains sequenced from one sample in a study of T cell clonality in common variable immunodeficiency. The table came from immunoSEQ multiplex PCR; TCRdb's copy has only in-frame clones and leaves some out. Observed in the sample are 40,000 to 65,000 clones, none of them singletons. Input material: peripheral blood mononuclear cells. These receptors all come from a person aged 18-70 years in good health.

This clone was seen only a few times. CDR3 DNA (partial): TGTGCCAGCTCCTCCCCTTCCGAG. Translation: CASSSPSE. The whole CDR3 region reads CASSSPSEQYF. The chain links TRBV18 to TRBJ2-7; D remains ambiguous. From the germline J gene comes the end of the CDR3, since the read stops 3 residues before it. With 6 bases removed from V and 6 bases from J, the gap between germline ends came to 9 bases. Germline V gives CDR1 KGHSH, CDR2 LQKENI. This CDR3 is 11 amino acids long.

This clone was picked up many times. The observed sequence ends 3 residues before the CDR3 terminus, with the missing tail filled in from the germline J gene. The V and J genes are TRBV18 and TRBJ2-1; either TRBD1 or TRBD2 may fit D (6 bases each). V gave up 4 bases and J gave up 0 bases, with 10 bases separating them. Germline V CDR1 and CDR2: KGHSH, LQKENI. The CDR3 is made up of 15 amino acids. The sequenced part of the CDR3 DNA is TGTGCCAGCTCACGGAGGGACAACTCCTACAATGAG. It specifies CASSRRDNSYNE. The CDR3 in its entirety is CASSRRDNSYNEQFF.

This clone was counted only a few times. The DNA ends 3 residues before the CDR3 does, and the rest of the CDR3 is filled in from the germline J gene. This chain links TRBV18 with TRBJ2-6; D ambiguous. Trimming took off 7 bases at V and 4 bases at J, with 5 bases between the two ends. This CDR3 has 12 residues. The germline V gene encodes CDR1 KGHSH and CDR2 LQKENI. The chain's CDR3 is CASYGGANVLTF. The CDR3 DNA, read in part, is TGTGCCAGCTACGGGGGGGCCAACGTC.

This clone appeared many times. Sequencing ends 3 residues short of the CDR3 end; the germline J gene provides the rest. The J gene is TRBJ1-1, the V gene TRBV30, with D unclear. The V end lost 0 bases, the J end lost 2 bases, and 7 bases lay between the germline ends. Germline loops: CDR1 GTSNPN, CDR2 SVGIG (reference sequence). The CDR3 is 13 amino acids. The CDR3: CAWSVGTNTEAFF. CDR3 DNA (partial): TGTGCCTGGAGTGTTGGCACCAACACTGAA.

This clone was seen at least ten times. The read stops 3 residues short of the end of the CDR3; the missing end is completed from the germline J gene. The rearrangement uses TRBV5-6 and TRBJ2-1; no clear D. The CDR3 contains 13 residues. Germline V gene data show CDR1 as SGHDT and CDR2 as YYEEEE. Trimming pared 0 bases from V and 6 bases from J, leaving 7 bases between. The part of the CDR3 DNA that was read is TGTGCCAGCAGCTTGGTCTCAGTCAATGAG. This gives the protein CASSLVSVNE. The full CDR3 protein reads CASSLVSVNEQFF.

This clone was recorded many times. The CDR3 is CSATPGQGYNEQFF. Incomplete CDR3 DNA: TGCAGTGCCACACCGGGACAGGGATACAATGAG. The chain has TRBV20-1 and TRBJ2-1; TRBD1 agrees at 9 bases. Read data end 3 residues before the CDR3 end; the end is taken from the germline J gene. Germline trimming cut 6 bases from V and 4 bases from J; bases unmatched to any gene: 7. The germline CDR1 and CDR2 sequences are DFQATT and SNEGSKA (reference sequence). The length of the CDR3 is 14 residues.

This clone was recorded at least ten times. With the read ending 3 residues before the CDR3 end, the germline J gene is used to fill in that end. The genes are TRBV11-2 and TRBJ1-2, with D possibly being TRBD1 (5 bases). Germline V gene data show CDR1 as SGHAT and CDR2 as FQNNGV. This CDR3 region has 13 residues. The sequenced CDR3 bases are TGTGCCAGCAGCTTAGATAGGGGAAGAGGC. It translates to CASSLDRGRG. The CDR3 reads in full as CASSLDRGRGYTF.

This clone was seen only a few times. From the germline J gene comes the end of the CDR3, since the read stops 3 residues before it. J is TRBJ2-4 and V is TRBV7-2; the match to TRBD1 covers 9 bases. This CDR3 comprises 13 residues. CDR1 and CDR2 (germline): SGHTA, FQGNSA. The part of the CDR3 DNA that was read is TGTGCCAGCAGCTTGGGACAGGGCTATGGT. Amino acids: CASSLGQGYG. The entire CDR3 protein reads CASSLGQGYGQYF.